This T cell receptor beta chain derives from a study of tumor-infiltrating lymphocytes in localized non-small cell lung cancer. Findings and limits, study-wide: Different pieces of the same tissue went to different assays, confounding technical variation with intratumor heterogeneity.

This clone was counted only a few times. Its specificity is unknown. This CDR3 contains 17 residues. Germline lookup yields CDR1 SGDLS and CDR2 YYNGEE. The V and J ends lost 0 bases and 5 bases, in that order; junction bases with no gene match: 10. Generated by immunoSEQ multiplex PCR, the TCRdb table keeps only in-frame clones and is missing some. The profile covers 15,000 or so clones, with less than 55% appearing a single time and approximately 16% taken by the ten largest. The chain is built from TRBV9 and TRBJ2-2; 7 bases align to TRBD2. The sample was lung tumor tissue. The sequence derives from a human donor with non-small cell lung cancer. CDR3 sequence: CASSVAPFGGYTGELFF. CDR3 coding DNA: TGTGCCAGCAGCGTAGCCCCGTTCGGGGGGTATACCGGGGAGCTGTTTTTT.